Detailed here is one T cell receptor (beta chain). The specificity of this receptor is unknown. No per-base quality is available; no much larger clone lies one base away. Each collaborating institution followed its own protocols to collect whole blood in K2EDTA tubes. For TCRbeta analysis, collaborators shipped samples in one of three forms: frozen whole blood, isolated PBMCs, or DNA extracted from either of those sample types. These data belong to a study of blood T cell repertoires in COVID-19 (TCRdb year 2020). For context, the study as a whole: Samples covering the acute and convalescent phases of COVID-19 were provided by collaborators in the United States, Italy and Spain. The prospective study material was composed of cDNA or gDNA derived from T cells, B-cell-depleted T cells, or PBMCs. Subjects who had been exposed to COVID-19, were actively infected with it, or had recovered from it provided the deeply sampled blood TCRbeta repertoires that made up the dataset. The repertoires were made available in a free public database intended to serve as a resource for research on the immune response to SARS-CoV-2. Samples were obtained from the ongoing ImmuneRACE study (first 160 participants) and from roughly 1,300 subjects provided by 6 global collaborators. A de-identified subject ID, COVID-19 status, age in years and sex were almost always included in the sample metadata. HLA class I and class II types, where available, came from metadata supplied by the sample provider rather than from assay-based typing. General study outcomes and caveats: Clinical and demographic metadata were provided uncurated, with the amount varying by source and participant.

TCRbeta CDR3 regions were amplified from genomic DNA using the immunoSEQ Assay, a bias-controlled multiplex PCR. The original pipeline was this. Within the assay, amplification of reference gene primers was used to estimate how many nucleated cells each sample contained. Sequence reads were collapsed and filtered to measure the absolute abundance of every unique TCRbeta CDR3 rearrangement. For each sample, productive Simpson clonality was calculated as the square root of Simpson's diversity index over productive rearrangements. TCRdb took this table from immuneACCESS and kept in-frame rearrangements with V and J called. Such tables lack part of the clones; where checked against another copy, unresolved V genes explain under half of the gap, and the rest is unexplained. V and J calls and clone size are those listed in that table; D and trimming were worked out from the DNA. In this sample the table shows 97,000 or so clones, roughly 87% of which occur a single time. Around 19% of the sample belongs to the ten largest clones.

CDR1 and CDR2 (SGHRS, YFSETQ) derive from the germline V gene. V trim: 3 bases; J trim: 1 base; unmatched bases: 8. The CDR3 runs 16 residues from the cysteine to the phenylalanine. Kept here is only the CDR3 DNA, which spans 48 bases and is read in frame from base 1. The specimen sequenced was peripheral blood. Recombination connected TRBV5-1 to TRBJ1-1; 8 of the junction bases match TRBD1. This receptor was obtained from a man older than 75 with acute or convalescent COVID-19. The sequence in DNA is TGCGCCAGCAGCTCTTCAAGAGGGACAGGGAACACTGAAGCTTTCTTT. It translates as CASSSSRGTGNTEAFF. Supplemented by the reference TRBV5-1 and TRBJ1-1 proteins around the CDR3, the complete variable domain is KAGVTQTPRYLIKTRGQQVTLSCSPISGHRSVSWYQQTPGQGLQFLFEYFSETQRNKGNFPGRFSGRQFSNSRSEMNVSTLELGDSALYLCASSSSRGTGNTEAFFGQGTRLTVV.